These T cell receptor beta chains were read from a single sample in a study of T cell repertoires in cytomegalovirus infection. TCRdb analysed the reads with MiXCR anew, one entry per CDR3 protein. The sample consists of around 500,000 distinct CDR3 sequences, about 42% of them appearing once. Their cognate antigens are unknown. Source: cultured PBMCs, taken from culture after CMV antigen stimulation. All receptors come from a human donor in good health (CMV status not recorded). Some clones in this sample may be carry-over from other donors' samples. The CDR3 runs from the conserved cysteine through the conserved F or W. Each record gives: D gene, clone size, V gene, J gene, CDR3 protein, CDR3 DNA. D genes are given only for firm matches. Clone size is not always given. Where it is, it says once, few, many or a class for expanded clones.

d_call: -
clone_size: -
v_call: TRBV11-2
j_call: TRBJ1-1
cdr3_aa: CASSLDYRVRGTEAFF
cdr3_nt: TGTGCCAGCAGCTTAGACTACAGGGTCAGGGGCACTGAAGCTTTCTTT

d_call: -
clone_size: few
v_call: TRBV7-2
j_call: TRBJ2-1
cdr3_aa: CASSLMRGERQFF
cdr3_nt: TGTGCCAGCAGCTTAATGAGGGGGGAGAGGCAGTTCTTC

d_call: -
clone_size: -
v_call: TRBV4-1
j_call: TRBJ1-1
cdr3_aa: CASSQGGGTGEAFF
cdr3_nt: TGCGCCAGCAGCCAAGGAGGCGGAACAGGTGAAGCTTTCTTT

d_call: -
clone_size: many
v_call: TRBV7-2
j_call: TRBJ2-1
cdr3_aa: CASSPDRYNEQFF
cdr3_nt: TGTGCCAGCAGCCCCGATCGGTACAATGAGCAGTTCTTC

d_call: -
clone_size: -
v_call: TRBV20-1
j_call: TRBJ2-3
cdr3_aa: CSASRSSTDTQYF
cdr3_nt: TGCAGTGCTAGTAGGAGCAGCACAGATACGCAGTATTTT

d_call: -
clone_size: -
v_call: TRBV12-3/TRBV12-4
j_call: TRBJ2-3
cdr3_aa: CASSETVDTQYF
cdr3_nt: TGTGCCAGCAGTGAGACAGTGGATACGCAGTATTTT

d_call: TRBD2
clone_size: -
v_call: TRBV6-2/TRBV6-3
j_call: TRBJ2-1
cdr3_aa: CASSWLAGDNNEQFF
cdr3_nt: TGTGCCAGCAGTTGGTTAGCGGGAGATAACAATGAGCAGTTCTTC

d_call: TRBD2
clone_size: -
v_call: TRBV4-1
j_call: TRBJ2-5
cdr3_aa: CASSQAPSGRDQETQYF
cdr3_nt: TGCGCCAGCAGCCAAGCCCCTAGCGGGAGAGACCAAGAGACCCAGTACTTC

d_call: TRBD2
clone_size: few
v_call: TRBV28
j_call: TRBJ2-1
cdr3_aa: CASRFQGLARDEQFF
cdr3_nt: TGTGCCAGCAGATTCCAGGGACTAGCCAGAGATGAGCAGTTCTTC

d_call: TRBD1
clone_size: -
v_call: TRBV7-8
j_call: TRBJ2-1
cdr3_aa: CASSLEGARQFF
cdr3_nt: TGTGCCAGCAGCTTAGAGGGGGCTAGGCAGTTCTTC

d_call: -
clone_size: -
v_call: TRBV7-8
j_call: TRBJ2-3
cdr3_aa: CASSFQGNTDTQYF
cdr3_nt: TGTGCCAGCAGCTTCCAGGGGAATACAGATACGCAGTATTTT

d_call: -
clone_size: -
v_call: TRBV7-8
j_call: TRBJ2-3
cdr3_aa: CASRLGSTDTQYF
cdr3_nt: TGTGCCAGCAGGTTGGGTAGCACAGATACGCAGTATTTT

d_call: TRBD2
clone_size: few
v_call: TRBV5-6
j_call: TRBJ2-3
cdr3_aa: CASSPGLAGRWTDTQYF
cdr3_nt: TGTGCCAGCAGCCCGGGACTAGCGGGGAGGTGGACAGATACGCAGTATTTT

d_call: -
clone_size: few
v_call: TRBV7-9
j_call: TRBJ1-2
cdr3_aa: CASSLRPGDPDGYTF
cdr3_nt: TGTGCCAGCAGCTTACGGCCAGGGGATCCGGATGGCTACACCTTC

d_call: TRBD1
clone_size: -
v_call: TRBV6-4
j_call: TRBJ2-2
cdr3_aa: CASSLRQGYNTGELFF
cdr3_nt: TGTGCCAGCAGCCTTAGACAGGGGTATAACACCGGGGAGCTGTTTTTT

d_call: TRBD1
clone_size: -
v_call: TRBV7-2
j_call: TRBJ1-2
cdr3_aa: CASSSAPTTGGDGYTF
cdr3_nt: TGTGCCAGCAGCTCCGCCCCAACGACAGGGGGGGATGGCTACACCTTC

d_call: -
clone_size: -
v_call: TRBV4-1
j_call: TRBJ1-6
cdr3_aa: CASSQRWPSSYNSPLHF
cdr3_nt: TGCGCCAGCAGCCAAAGATGGCCTAGCTCCTATAATTCACCCCTCCACTTT

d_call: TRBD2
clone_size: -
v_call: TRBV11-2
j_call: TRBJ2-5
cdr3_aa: CASSPTSGRGWTQYF
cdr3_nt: TGTGCCAGCAGCCCCACTAGCGGGAGGGGGTGGACCCAGTACTTC

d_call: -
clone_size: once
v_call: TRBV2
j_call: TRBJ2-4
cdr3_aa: CASGQLAKNTQYF
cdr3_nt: TGTGCCAGCGGACAATTAGCCAAAAACACTCAGTACTTC

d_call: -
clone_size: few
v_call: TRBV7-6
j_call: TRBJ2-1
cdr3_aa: CASSLDLTGNEQFF
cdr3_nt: TGTGCCAGCAGCTTAGACCTAACCGGGAATGAGCAGTTCTTC

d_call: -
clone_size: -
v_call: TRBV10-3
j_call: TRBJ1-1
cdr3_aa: CAISEPGWNTEAFF
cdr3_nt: TGTGCCATCAGTGAGCCGGGTTGGAACACTGAAGCTTTCTTT

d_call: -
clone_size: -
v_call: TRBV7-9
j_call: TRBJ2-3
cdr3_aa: CASSPMVSLYGDTQYF
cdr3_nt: TGTGCCAGCAGCCCCATGGTATCCCTCTATGGCGATACGCAGTATTTT

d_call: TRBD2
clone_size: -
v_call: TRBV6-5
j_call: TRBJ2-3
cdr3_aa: CASRGSGRPDTQYF
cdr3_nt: TGTGCCAGCAGAGGGAGCGGGAGGCCAGATACGCAGTATTTT

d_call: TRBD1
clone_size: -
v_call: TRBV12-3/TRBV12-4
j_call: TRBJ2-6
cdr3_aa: CASNPGTGGSGANVLTF
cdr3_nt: TGTGCCAGCAATCCGGGGACAGGGGGATCTGGGGCCAACGTCCTGACTTTC

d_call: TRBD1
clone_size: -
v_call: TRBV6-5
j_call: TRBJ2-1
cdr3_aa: CASRDGTASYNEQFF
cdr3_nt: TGTGCCAGCAGGGACGGGACAGCCTCCTACAATGAGCAGTTCTTC

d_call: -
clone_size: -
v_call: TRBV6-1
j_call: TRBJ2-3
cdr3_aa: CASSEDGAEGTDTQYF
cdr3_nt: TGTGCCAGCAGTGAAGATGGCGCAGAGGGCACAGATACGCAGTATTTT

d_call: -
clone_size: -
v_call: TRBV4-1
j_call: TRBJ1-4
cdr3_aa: CASSQGYGAEKLFF
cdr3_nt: TGCGCCAGCAGCCAAGGATACGGGGCTGAAAAACTGTTTTTT

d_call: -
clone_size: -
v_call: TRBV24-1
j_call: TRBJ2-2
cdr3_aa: CATSDGGAGNTGELFF
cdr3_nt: TGTGCCACCAGTGATGGAGGGGCTGGGAACACCGGGGAGCTGTTTTTT

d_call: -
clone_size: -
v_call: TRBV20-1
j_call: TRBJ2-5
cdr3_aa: CSARVTGIQETQYF
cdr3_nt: TGCAGTGCTAGGGTCACAGGAATCCAAGAGACCCAGTACTTC

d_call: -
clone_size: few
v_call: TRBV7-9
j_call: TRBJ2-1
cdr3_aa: CASSLGGARNEQFF
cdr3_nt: TGTGCCAGCAGCTTGGGGGGGGCCCGTAATGAGCAGTTCTTC

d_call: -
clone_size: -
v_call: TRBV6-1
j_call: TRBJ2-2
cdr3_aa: CASSEVFGRGTGELFF
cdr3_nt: TGTGCCAGCAGTGAAGTGTTTGGCAGGGGTACCGGGGAGCTGTTTTTT

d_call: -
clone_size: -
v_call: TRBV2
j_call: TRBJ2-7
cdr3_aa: CASSFAGAGEQYF
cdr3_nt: TGTGCCAGCAGTTTCGCAGGGGCGGGGGAGCAGTACTTC

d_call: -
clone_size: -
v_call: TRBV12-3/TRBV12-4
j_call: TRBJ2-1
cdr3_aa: CASSRPPGPHGQQFF
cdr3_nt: TGTGCCAGCAGCCGACCTCCGGGACCCCATGGGCAGCAGTTCTTC

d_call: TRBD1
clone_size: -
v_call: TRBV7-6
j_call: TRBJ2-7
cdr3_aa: CASSLSPTGDPYEQYF
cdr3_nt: TGTGCCAGCAGCTTATCCCCGACAGGGGATCCCTACGAGCAGTACTTC

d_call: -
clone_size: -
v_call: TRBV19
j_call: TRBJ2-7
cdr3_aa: CASTPAYYEQYF
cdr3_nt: TGTGCCAGTACCCCAGCCTACTACGAGCAGTACTTC

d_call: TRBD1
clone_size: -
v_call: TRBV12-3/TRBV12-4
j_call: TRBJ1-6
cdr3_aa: CASSLGTGARSPLHF
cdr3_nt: TGTGCCAGCAGTTTAGGGACAGGTGCGAGGTCACCCCTCCACTTT

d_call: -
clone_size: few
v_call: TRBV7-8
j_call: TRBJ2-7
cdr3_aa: CASSFGGPTYEQYF
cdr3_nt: TGTGCCAGCAGCTTTGGGGGGCCCACCTACGAGCAGTACTTC

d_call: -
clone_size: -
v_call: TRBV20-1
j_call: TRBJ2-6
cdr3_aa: CSALAGSGANVLTF
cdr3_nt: TGCAGTGCCCTCGCCGGGTCTGGGGCCAACGTCCTGACTTTC

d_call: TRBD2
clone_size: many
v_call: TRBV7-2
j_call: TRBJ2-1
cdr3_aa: CASSLAVNWREVKQFF
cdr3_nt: TGTGCCAGCAGCTTAGCGGTGAATTGGCGGGAGGTAAAGCAGTTCTTC

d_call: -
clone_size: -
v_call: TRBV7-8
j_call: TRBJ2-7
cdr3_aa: CASSFMAGPTYEQYF
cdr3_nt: TGTGCCAGCAGCTTCATGGCGGGCCCCACCTACGAGCAGTACTTC